Each of the 18 T cell receptor beta chains below was sequenced from the same sample in a study of tumor-infiltrating lymphocytes in primary liver carcinoma. TCR beta cDNA was prepared out of roughly 0.45 ug total RNA by means of a constant-region primer. For TCR beta, libraries were produced by three nested multiplex PCR rounds using slightly modified ARM-PCR. With TRBV1-TRBV30 forward primers and a C-beta reverse primer, the first two PCR rounds were run for nine to eleven cycles each. TCRdb used MiXCR to reprocess the multiplex PCR reads, holding one entry per CDR3 protein. The data hold 95,000 to 150,000 distinct CDR3 sequences, with 60% to 70% observed a single time. Unsorted bulk tissue, roughly 20-33 mg of it, served as the source for co-extraction of RNA and DNA. The specimen sequenced was liver tumor tissue from sampling region 1. Indicated subset: tumor region T1, superior pole. The receptors were sampled from a woman aged 55 to 70 with primary liver carcinoma and hepatitis B virus infection.

About this clonotype: The junction and the germline gene differ at one end; a read error may be behind it. The J gene is TRBJ2-6, the V gene TRBV12-3 or TRBV12-4; perhaps D is TRBD1 or TRBD2 (5 bases each). The CDR3 runs 15 residues. The CDR3 region has the DNA TGTGCCAGCAGCGACGGGGTGTCTGGGGCCAAGGTCCTGACTTTC. As protein: CASSDGVSGAKVLTF.

Details on this clonotype: With a much larger clone just one base away, this may be a read error. The chain employs TRBV7-8 and TRBJ2-7; D possibly matches TRBD1 or TRBD2 (5 bases each). CDR1 and CDR2 (germline): SGHVS, FQNEAQ. This CDR3 is 15 amino acids long. CDR3 coding DNA: TGTGCCAGCAGCTTACGGGACCCAGGGCCCTACGACCAGTACTTC. Its protein is CASSLRDPGPYDQYF.

Turning to this clonotype: This may be a read error, as it is one base from a much larger clone. V usage is TRBV12-3 or TRBV12-4 and J usage is TRBJ2-1; the D is unclear. This CDR3 contains 13 residues. CDR3 in DNA: TGTGCCAACAGTTCCTTTCAGACTGGTGAGCAGTTCTTC. This translates into CANSSFQTGEQFF.

The gene calls are TRBV6-6 and TRBJ2-1; TRBD1 might be the D (5 bases). The CDR3 is made up of 11 amino acids. The germline V gene encodes CDR1 MNHNY and CDR2 SVGAGI (reference sequence). The V and J ends lost 7 bases and 10 bases respectively, with 11 bases between them. The CDR3 region is CASTGRTEQFF. CDR3 coding DNA: TGTGCCAGCACCGGCCGGACAGAGCAGTTCTTC.

This clonotype has at least ten counts. The rearrangement joins TRBV11-3 to TRBJ2-4, with D perhaps being TRBD1 or TRBD2 (5 bases each). CDR3 length: 15 amino acids. Germline CDR1 reads SGHNT; CDR2 reads YENEEA. Trimming pared 11 bases from V and 1 base from J, leaving 18 bases between. In nucleotides, the CDR3 is TGTGCCGCCGGGAATCCGGGGCGGGCCAAAAACATTCAGTACTTC. Translation: CAAGNPGRAKNIQYF.

Remarks on this clonotype: Given the absence of the conserved phenylalanine or tryptophan at the CDR3 end, a read error is likely. This chain links TRBV4-1 with TRBJ2-7; 8 positions agree with TRBD2. After removal of 2 bases from V and 2 bases from J, the junction contained 8 bases not matched to a gene. The germline V gene has CDR1 MGHRA and CDR2 YSYEKL. The CDR3 runs 16 residues. The CDR3 loop is CASSQTFSGTTYEQYL. The CDR3 region has the DNA TGCGCCAGCAGCCAAACCTTTAGCGGGACTACCTACGAGCAGTACCTC.

Of note for this clonotype: Given a much more abundant clone one base away, this may be a read error. The genes are TRBV5-1 and TRBJ1-6; maybe TRBD1 (5 bases). The CDR3 has 13 residues. Germline CDR1 is SGHRS and CDR2 is YFSETQ. CDR3 DNA sequence: TGCACCAGCAGCACAGAACAGGATTCACCCCTCCACTTT. Encoded protein: CTSSTEQDSPLHF. The full variable domain, with the rest looked up from reference TRBV5-1 and TRBJ1-6, is KAGVTQTPRYLIKTRGQQVTLSCSPISGHRSVSWYQQTPGQGLQFLFEYFSETQRNKGNFPGRFSGRQFSNSRSEMNVSTLELGDSALYLCTSSTEQDSPLHFGNGTRLTVT.

To note about this clonotype: Given a much more abundant clone one base away, this may be a read error. The final CDR3 position lacks the conserved phenylalanine or tryptophan, pointing to a likely read error. V usage is TRBV6-2 or TRBV6-3 and J usage is TRBJ2-5; 8 nucleotides agree with TRBD2. Per the germline V gene, CDR1 is MNHEY and CDR2 is SVGEGT. This CDR3 comprises 14 residues. J gave up 4 bases and V 3 bases, and 4 bases lay outside the gene matches. CDR3 DNA sequence: TGTGCCAGCAGTTATCCGGGGGGGACAGAGACCCAGTACTCC. It is translated as CASSYPGGTETQYS.

A word on this clonotype: The junction departs from the called germline gene at one end, perhaps through a read error. The chain couples TRBV11-2 to TRBJ2-3, with D perhaps matching TRBD1 (5 bases). Germline lookup yields CDR1 SGHAT and CDR2 FQNNGV. The CDR3 consists of 14 residues. CDR3 loop: CASSPGHRTDTQYF. For the CDR3, the DNA is TGTGCCAGCAGCCCAGGACACCGCACAGATACGCAATATTTT.

The genes are TRBV12-3 or TRBV12-4 and TRBJ2-2; a possible D gene is TRBD1 (5 bases). Trimming stripped 3 bases from V and 7 bases from J, with 12 bases between. This CDR3 has 14 residues. The CDR3 sequence: CASSFQGGIGELFF. The CDR3 bases are TGTGCCAGCAGTTTCCAGGGCGGCATCGGGGAGCTGTTTTTT.

Comment on this clonotype: A single base separates this from a much larger clone, so it may be a read error. The J gene is TRBJ1-1, the V gene TRBV30, with TRBD1 as a possible D gene (6 bases). CDR1 and CDR2 (germline): GTSNPN, SVGIG (reference sequence). V lost 4 bases, J lost 2 bases, and 14 bases lay in between. CDR3 length: 14 amino acids. CDR3 nucleotides: TGTGCCTGGATTGTAGGAGGGGGTAACACTGAAGCTTTCTTT. As protein: CAWIVGGGNTEAFF.

The table lists this clonotype with a few counts. A much larger clonotype is one base distant, so this may be a read error. The rearrangement joins TRBV5-4 to TRBJ2-1, with 8 bases that match TRBD2. The germline V gene has CDR1 SGHNT and CDR2 YYREEE (reference sequence). The CDR3 has 16 amino acids. V trimming: 3 bases; J trimming: 1 base; junction bases outside the gene matches: 6. The chain's CDR3 is CASSSTGTRSYNEQFF. In nucleotides, the CDR3 is TGTGCCAGCAGCTCTACCGGGACTAGGTCCTACAATGAGCAGTTCTTC.

Comment on this clonotype: No conserved phenylalanine or tryptophan ends this CDR3, so it is likely a read error. The chain combines TRBV5-1 with TRBJ2-2; 7 bases are a match to TRBD2. Trimming cost V 2 bases and J 0 bases; bases outside gene matches: 1. CDR1 is SGHRS and CDR2 is YFSETQ in the germline V gene. CDR3 length: 15 residues. The CDR3 reads CASSLAGPNTGELFL. Here the CDR3 DNA reads TGCGCCAGCAGCTTAGCGGGACCGAACACCGGGGAGCTGTTTCTT.

To note about this clonotype: The conserved final phenylalanine or tryptophan is absent from the CDR3, which likely points to a read error. This chain uses TRBV13 with TRBJ2-7; 10 bases are a match to TRBD2. CDR1 and CDR2 from the germline V gene are PRHDT and FYEKMQ (reference sequence). V gave up 0 bases and J gave up 7 bases; unmatched junction bases: 3. The length of the CDR3 is 14 residues. CDR3 bases: TGTGCCAGCAGCTTAGGACTAGCGGGACGGGAGCAGTACTCC. Its protein product is CASSLGLAGREQYS.

Concerning this clonotype: This is likely a read error, given that the CDR3 carries no conserved phenylalanine or tryptophan at its end. The V and J genes are TRBV11-3 and TRBJ2-1; no reliable D call. Germline CDR1 is SGHNT and CDR2 is YENEEA. The CDR3 contains 18 residues. V was trimmed by 1 base and J by 3 bases, leaving 19 bases between them. CDR3 bases: TGTGCCAGCAGCTTAGGTCAAGGCGGAAGAGCCGGCTACAATGAGCAGTTCTTA. Protein: CASSLGQGGRAGYNEQFL.

Details on this clonotype: The CDR3 does not close with the conserved phenylalanine or tryptophan, likely indicating a read error. The chain has TRBV6-1 and TRBJ2-1, with 9 bases fitting TRBD1. Germline CDR1 reads MNHNS; CDR2 reads SASEGT. The CDR3 has 15 amino acids. The V and J ends lost 5 bases and 7 bases, in that order; junction bases with no gene match: 9. In DNA form, the CDR3 reads TGTGCCAGCAGTTCCCGGGACAGGGTTGCAAATGAGCAGTTCTTG. Translated: CASSSRDRVANEQFL.

This clonotype was counted only a few times. A much more abundant neighbour one base away suggests this may be a read error. The chain joins TRBV10-3 to TRBJ2-7; the match to TRBD2 covers 9 bases. This CDR3 spans 14 amino acids. V shed 8 bases, J shed 0 bases, and the junction held 5 bases outside the gene matches. The germline CDR1 and CDR2 sequences are ENHRY and SYGVKD. The DNA of the CDR3 is TGTGCCATCGGAGGTAGCGGGAGCTCCTACGAGCAGTACTTC. Translating gives CAIGGSGSSYEQYF.

The V gene is TRBV28, the J gene TRBJ2-2; the D is unclear. CDR3 length: 17 amino acids. Trimming removed 4 bases at V and 6 bases at J, with 21 bases between. The V gene's germline CDR1 is MDHEN and CDR2 SYDVKM. The DNA for the CDR3 is TGTGCCAGCAGTTCGACGCAAAGGGTAACACCGGCCGGGGAGCTGTTTTTT. Encoded protein: CASSSTQRVTPAGELFF. Full variable domain (missing parts from reference TRBV28 and TRBJ2-2): DVKVTQSSRYLVKRTGEKVFLECVQDMDHENMFWYRQDPGLGLRLIYFSYDVKMKEKGDIPEGYSVSREKKERFSLILESASTNQTSMYLCASSSTQRVTPAGELFFGEGSRLTVL.